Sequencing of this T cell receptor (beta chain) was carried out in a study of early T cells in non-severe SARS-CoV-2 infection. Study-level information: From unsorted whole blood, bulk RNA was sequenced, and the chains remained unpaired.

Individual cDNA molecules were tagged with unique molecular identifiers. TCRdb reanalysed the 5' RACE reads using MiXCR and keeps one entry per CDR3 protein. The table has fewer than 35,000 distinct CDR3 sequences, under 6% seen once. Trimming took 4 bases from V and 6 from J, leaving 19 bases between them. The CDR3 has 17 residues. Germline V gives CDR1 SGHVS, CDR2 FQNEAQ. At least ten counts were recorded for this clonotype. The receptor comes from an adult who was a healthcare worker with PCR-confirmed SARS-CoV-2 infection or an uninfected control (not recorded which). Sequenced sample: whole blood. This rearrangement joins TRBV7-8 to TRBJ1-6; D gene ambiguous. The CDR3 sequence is CASSSRTDPNTNSPLHF. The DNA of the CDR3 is TGTGCCAGCAGCTCGCGGACCGATCCCAATACTAATTCACCCCTCCACTTT.